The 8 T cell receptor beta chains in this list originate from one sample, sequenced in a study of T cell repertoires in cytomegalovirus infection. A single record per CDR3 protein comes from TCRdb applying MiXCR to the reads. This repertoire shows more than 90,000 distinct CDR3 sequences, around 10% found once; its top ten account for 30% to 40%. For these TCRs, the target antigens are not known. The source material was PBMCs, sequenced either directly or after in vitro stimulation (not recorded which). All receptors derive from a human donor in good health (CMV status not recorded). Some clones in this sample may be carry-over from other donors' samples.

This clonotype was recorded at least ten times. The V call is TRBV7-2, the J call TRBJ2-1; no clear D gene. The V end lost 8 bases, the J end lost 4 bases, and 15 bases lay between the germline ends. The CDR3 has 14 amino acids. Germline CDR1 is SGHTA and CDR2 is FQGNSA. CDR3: CASSYGVVYNEQFF. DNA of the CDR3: TGTGCCAGCTCCTACGGCGTGGTGTACAATGAGCAGTTCTTC.

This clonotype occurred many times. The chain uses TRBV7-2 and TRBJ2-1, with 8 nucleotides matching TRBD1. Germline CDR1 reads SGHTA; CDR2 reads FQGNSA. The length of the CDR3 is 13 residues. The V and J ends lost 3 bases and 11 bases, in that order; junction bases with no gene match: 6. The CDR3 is CASSFDRQGKQFF. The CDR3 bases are TGTGCCAGCAGCTTCGATCGACAGGGGAAGCAGTTCTTC.

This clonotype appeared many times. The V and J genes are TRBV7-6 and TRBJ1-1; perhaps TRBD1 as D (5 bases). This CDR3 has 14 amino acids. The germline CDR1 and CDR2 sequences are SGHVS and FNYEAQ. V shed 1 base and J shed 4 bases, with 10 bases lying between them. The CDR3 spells CASSLDWGSTEAFF. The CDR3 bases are TGTGCCAGCAGCTTAGATTGGGGGAGCACTGAAGCTTTCTTT.

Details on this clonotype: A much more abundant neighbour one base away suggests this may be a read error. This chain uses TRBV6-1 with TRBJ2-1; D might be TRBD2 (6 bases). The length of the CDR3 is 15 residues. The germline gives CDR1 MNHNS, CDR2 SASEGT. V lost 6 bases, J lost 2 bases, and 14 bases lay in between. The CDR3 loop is CASRAVGSPYNEQFF. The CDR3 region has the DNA TGTGCCAGCAGGGCCGTCGGGAGCCCCTACAATGAGCAGTTCTTC.

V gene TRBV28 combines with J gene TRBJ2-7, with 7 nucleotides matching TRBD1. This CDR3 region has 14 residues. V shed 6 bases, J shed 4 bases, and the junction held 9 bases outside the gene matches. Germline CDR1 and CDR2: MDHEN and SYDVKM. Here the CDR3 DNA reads TGTGCCAGCAGCCCCACAGGGACAGATTACGAGCAGTACGTC. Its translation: CASSPTGTDYEQYV.

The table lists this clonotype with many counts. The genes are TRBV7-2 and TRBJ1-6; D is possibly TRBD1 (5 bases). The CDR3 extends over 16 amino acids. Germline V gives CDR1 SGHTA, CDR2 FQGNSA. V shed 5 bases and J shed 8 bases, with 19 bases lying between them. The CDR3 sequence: CASSHWFGEGDSPLHF. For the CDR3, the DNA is TGTGCCAGCAGCCACTGGTTTGGGGAAGGGGATTCACCCCTCCACTTT.

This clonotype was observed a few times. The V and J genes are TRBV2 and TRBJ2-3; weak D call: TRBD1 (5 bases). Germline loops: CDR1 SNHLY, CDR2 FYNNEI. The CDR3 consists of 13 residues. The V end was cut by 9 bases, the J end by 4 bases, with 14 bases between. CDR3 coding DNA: TGTGCCAGAAAACAGGTTCCCGCAGATACGCAGTATTTT. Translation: CARKQVPADTQYF.

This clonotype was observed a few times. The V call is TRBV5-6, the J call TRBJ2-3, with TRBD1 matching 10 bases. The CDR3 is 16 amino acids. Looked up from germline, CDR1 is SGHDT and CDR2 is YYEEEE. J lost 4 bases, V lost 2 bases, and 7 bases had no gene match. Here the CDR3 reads CASSLPGQGIADTQYF. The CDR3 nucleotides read TGTGCCAGCAGCTTACCGGGACAGGGGATAGCAGATACGCAGTATTTT.